This T cell receptor (beta chain) was captured by sequencing in a study of cytomegalovirus exposure and HLA in healthy donors (dated by TCRdb to 2016 to 2017). Study-level background: A later analysis indicated that the 110 or so validation repertoires were generated on the platform also employed for the 670 or so repertoires of the first cohort. The aim of the study was to test whether cataloging public T cell receptors could identify signatures of past pathogen exposure. A separate validation cohort of 90 to 150 different subjects was used in addition to the 666-subject first cohort. To predict cytomegalovirus infection status, the study brought together high-throughput TCR immunosequencing, statistical association of individual TCRs with disease status, and machine learning. Paper-wide results and their limitations: All 120 repertoires were used to score co-occurrence in the validation cohort in a later analysis, because that analysis had no HLA typing for the cohort. The authors suggested that the approach could potentially be generalized to other disease states and immunological phenotypes. In a later analysis, TCRs clustered in the first cohort were found to also tend to co-occur in the approximately 120 validation repertoires, with approximately 94% of cluster scores above 0. The classifier was reported to diagnose cytomegalovirus status with high specificity and sensitivity in both the original cohort and the validation cohort. Most TCR sequences were seen in very few donors, while some public TCRs were found in many individuals. In vitro tests confirmed that a few of the cytomegalovirus-associated TCR beta chains recognize cytomegalovirus antigens. A total of 164 TCR beta chains were listed by the study as associated with cytomegalovirus.

V was cut back by 1 base and J by 2 bases, leaving a gap of 7 bases between them. The germline V gene (reference sequence) sets CDR1 to LNHDA and CDR2 to SQIVND. There are 14 amino acids in the CDR3, from cysteine to phenylalanine inclusive. The retained sequence is limited to the CDR3, 42 bases, with the frame set at the first base. As to this clone: It has no known antigen specificity. No much larger clonotype is one base removed from it; base qualities were not supplied.

Library preparation was by the immunoSEQ multiplex PCR assay. As for how the authors treated the data: To diagnose cytomegalovirus status from the catalog of TCR beta chain sequences, a statistical classification framework was built. TCRdb holds this immuneACCESS table with in-frame rearrangements only. Some clones are missing; in checked studies, unresolved V genes explain under half, and the rest has no known cause. V and J calls and clone size come straight from that table; D and trimming were deduced from the DNA. The table for this sample lists about 200,000 clones; around 83% of them were counted only once. Together, the top ten hold around an eighth of the sample. The donors belonged to the validation cohort of over a hundred subjects, which was separate from the roughly 700-subject first cohort.

The specimen sequenced was PBMCs. The chain is encoded by TRBV19 joined to TRBJ2-3; the D gene is perhaps TRBD2, from 6 matching bases. The sequence derives from a woman in her 30s in good health and CMV-seropositive. The base sequence is TGTGCCAGTAGTATAGCGGGAGCCACAGATACGCAGTATTTT. It codes for CASSIAGATDTQYF.